This T cell receptor (beta chain) appears in the sequencing data of a study of vaccination effects on CD4 cells after COVID-19 (dated by TCRdb to about 2022). At the level of the whole study: To identify antigen-specific CD4+ T cell clonotypes by their expansion, the ViraFEST assay first stimulated PBMC with viral peptide pools and then applied TCR sequencing. SARS-CoV-2 spike-specific CD4+ TCR repertoires were compared before and after mRNA vaccination in COVID-19 convalescent patients and in infection-naive vaccine recipients. A few million PBMC per well were cultured with approximately 10 ug/ml peptides in IMDM containing roughly 5% human AB serum, approximately 10 IU/ml IL-2 and gentamicin. A total of some eleven COVID-19 convalescent patients and a handful of SARS-CoV-2-naive healthy vaccine recipients were included in the full study. In the study, cultures from other donors were sequenced using the Oncomine TCR Beta short-read assay on an Illumina iSeq 100. Two doses of either the BNT162b2 or the mRNA-1273 mRNA SARS-CoV-2 vaccine were administered to participants. The investigation overall reported the following: Marked clonal contraction was observed in both infection-induced and vaccine-induced clones at late post-vaccination timepoints, consistent with waning T cell responses. Among healthy vaccine recipients, nearly all vaccine-induced clones were SARS-CoV-2 mono-reactive, and just 1 of 255 was cross-reactive with common cold coronaviruses. Only a small number of convalescent patients were included, and no early post-infection timepoints were available, which limited the study.

Taken from the germline V gene, the CDR1 and CDR2 loops are SNHLY and FYNNEI. The CDR3 has 12 amino acids, counting the end cysteine and phenylalanine. Kept here is only the CDR3 DNA, which spans 36 bases and is read in frame from base 1. Compared with germline, V lacks 5 bases and J lacks 16 bases; bases without a gene match: 10. After about 10 days of culture, CD4+ T cells were isolated with the EasySep CD4+ T cell isolation kit. Healthy vaccine recipients had no prior SARS-CoV-2 infection, confirmed by negative nucleocapsid antibodies before and after vaccination. Half of the culture medium was replaced with fresh IL-2-containing medium on days 3 and 7. Unless noted otherwise, every peptide stimulation condition was grown in triplicate wells. PBMC were separated from whole blood using Ficoll-Paque Plus gradient centrifugation and were then either cryopreserved at -140C or used fresh. Genomic DNA was extracted from cultured CD4+ T cells with the QIAamp micro DNA kit.

The library relied on the immunoSEQ multiplex PCR assay. DNA from the cultured, isolated CD4+ T cells was subjected to TCR beta CDR3 sequencing. The authors' pipeline ran thus. The analysis removed non-productive TCR sequences, trimmed reads to the CDR3 region, and retained only CDR3s that were 7 or more amino acids long. Antigen-specific clonotypes were identified using the MANAFEST web app by comparison of expansion in peptide wells against reference cultures. To count as positive, a clone had to show expansion at FDR<0.05 compared with the reference and with all other wells, an odds ratio above 5, and a frequency above 0.1% in two replicate wells. A clonotype was called cross-reactive if it was significantly expanded both in SARS-CoV-2 spike wells and in at least one common cold coronavirus spike condition. CDR3 similarity was assessed by Levenshtein distance using the stringdist R package, and unrooted trees were constructed with ape in R 3.6.1. Entries here come from immuneACCESS through TCRdb and include only in-frame sequences with V and J called. Some clones fail to appear in such tables; in the studies checked, an unresolved V gene covers under half of the shortfall, and the cause of the remainder is unknown. V, J and clone size reflect that table, while D and trimming were determined from the DNA. The sample data list 31,000 or so clones, and approximately 70% of these were observed just once. Approximately 3.8% of the sample comes from the top ten.

This clone has just a few counts. Its antigen is currently not known. No per-base quality is available; no much larger clone lies one base away. This receptor was taken from a human donor who received a COVID-19 vaccine. The chain uses TRBV2 and TRBJ2-4; 8 central bases correspond to TRBD2. Sequencing used CD4+ T cells from PBMCs cultured without peptide, obtained before COVID-19 vaccination. At the DNA level, the sequence is TGTGCCAGCAGTACCGGGACTAGACATAGTTACTTC. It encodes CASSTGTRHSYF. Joined to the reference TRBV2 and TRBJ2-4 proteins, this CDR3 gives the full variable domain: EPEVTQTPSHQVTQMGQEVILRCVPISNHLYFYWYRQILGQKVEFLVSFYNNEISEKSEIFDDQFSVERPDGSNFTLKIRSTKLEDSAMYFCASSTGTRHSYFGAGTRLSVL.